These T cell receptor beta chains were read from a single sample in a study of OX40 agonist ivuxolimab in advanced cancers. Measured with immunoSEQ multiplex PCR; TCRdb has only the in-frame clones, and not every one. The data show approximately 38,000 clones, over 80% seen once. The sample in question was CD4+ or CD8+ T cells sorted from blood, obtained in a trial of the OX40 agonist ivuxolimab. The receptor set was obtained from an adult with an advanced solid tumor such as melanoma, head and neck, liver or kidney cancer. The CDR3 runs from the conserved cysteine through the conserved F or W. D genes are given only for firm matches. Clone size is shown for a subset of rows, as once, few, many or a class of expanded clone.

clone_size,j_call,d_call,v_call,cdr3_aa,cdr3_nt
-,TRBJ1-1,TRBD1,TRBV5-8,CASSLSGGRGTEAFF,TGTGCCAGCAGCTTGTCAGGGGGCCGGGGCACTGAAGCTTTCTTT
-,TRBJ1-5,-,TRBV2,CASSGSGSDQPQHF,TGTGCCAGCAGTGGGTCAGGTTCGGACCAGCCCCAGCATTTT
-,TRBJ1-1,-,TRBV2,CASSVNVNTEAFF,TGTGCCAGCAGTGTCAACGTGAACACTGAAGCTTTCTTT
-,TRBJ1-3,-,TRBV19,CASSIGTASGNTIYF,TGTGCCAGTAGTATAGGTACTGCCTCTGGAAACACCATATATTTT
-,TRBJ2-5,-,TRBV6-5,CASSPPGREETQYF,TGTGCCAGCAGTCCTCCGGGACGGGAGGAGACCCAGTACTTC
-,TRBJ1-1,TRBD1,TRBV2,CAPQGGPKTEAFF,TGTGCTCCCCAGGGGGGCCCGAAGACTGAAGCTTTCTTT
-,TRBJ2-5,-,TRBV4-3,CASSQDEGGETQYF,TGCGCCAGCAGCCAAGATGAGGGGGGGGAGACCCAGTACTTC
-,TRBJ2-3,TRBD2,TRBV7-3,CASSLGLAGGNDRADTQYF,TGTGCCAGCAGCTTAGGACTGGCGGGAGGGAATGATAGAGCAGATACGCAGTATTTT
-,TRBJ2-4,-,TRBV7-9,CAAGRTAKNIQYF,TGTGCCGCCGGGAGAACGGCCAAAAACATTCAGTACTTC
-,TRBJ2-1,-,TRBV4-1,CASSQVGGSYNEQFF,TGCGCCAGCAGCCAAGTAGGGGGATCCTACAATGAGCAGTTCTTC
-,TRBJ2-1,-,TRBV15,CATSRALGGAGSYNEQFF,TGTGCCACCAGCAGAGCCTTAGGGGGGGCGGGCTCCTACAATGAGCAGTTCTTC
-,TRBJ2-5,TRBD2,TRBV4-2,CASSPKGTSGIGETQYF,TGTGCCAGCAGCCCCAAGGGGACTAGCGGGATAGGAGAGACCCAGTACTTC
few,TRBJ1-6,TRBD1,TRBV7-9,CASSLEGQGRSPLHF,TGTGCCAGCAGCTTAGAAGGACAGGGAAGATCACCCCTCCACTTT
-,TRBJ1-1,TRBD1,TRBV29-1,CSVEGQGKNTEAFF,TGCAGCGTTGAAGGACAGGGAAAGAACACTGAAGCTTTCTTT
-,TRBJ2-1,TRBD2,TRBV5-8,CATWTWGGHNEQFF,TGTGCCACCTGGACTTGGGGGGGACACAATGAGCAGTTCTTC
-,TRBJ2-2,-,TRBV5-1,CASSLAGLNTGELFF,TGCGCCAGCAGCTTAGCGGGCCTGAACACCGGGGAGCTGTTTTTT
-,TRBJ1-2,-,TRBV4-2,CASSQGDGYTF,TGTGCCAGCAGCCAAGGTGATGGCTACACCTTC